The rows below give T cell receptor beta chains drawn from one sample of a study of post-analysis software for immune sequencing data. TCRdb reanalysed the PCR reads using MiXCR and keeps one entry per CDR3 protein. The sample yields 750,000 to 900,000 distinct CDR3 sequences, about 43% seen once. Sequencing was done on a sample of blood. These receptors were obtained from a girl aged 5-17 years with multiple sclerosis. The CDR3 runs from the conserved cysteine through the conserved F or W. A D gene is named only where the DNA matches it firmly. The size entry is marked missing in some rows and otherwise reads once, few, many or a size class.

d_gene	v_gene	j_gene	abundance	CDR3aa	CDR3nt
-	TRBV29-1	TRBJ1-2	few	CSVEAAGPYGYTF	TGCAGCGTTGAAGCGGCAGGCCCCTATGGCTACACCTTC
TRBD2	TRBV27	TRBJ2-2	once	CASSLYRLAGERTGELFF	TGTGCCAGCAGTCTCTACCGACTAGCGGGAGAGCGAACCGGGGAGCTGTTTTTT
-	TRBV10-3	TRBJ2-1	few	CAISVSSYNEQFF	TGTGCCATCAGTGTCAGCTCCTACAATGAGCAGTTCTTC
-	TRBV6-1	TRBJ2-1	-	CASSVGSDNEQFF	TGTGCCAGCAGTGTAGGCAGCGACAATGAGCAGTTCTTC
-	TRBV12-3/TRBV12-4	TRBJ1-1	-	CASSFQQDTEAFF	TGTGCCAGCAGTTTCCAACAGGACACTGAAGCTTTCTTT
-	TRBV6-6	TRBJ1-5	-	CASTTGLSSFGNQPQHF	TGTGCCAGCACCACGGGACTTTCAAGCTTCGGCAATCAGCCCCAGCATTTT
-	TRBV24-1	TRBJ1-5	many	CATLDGDLNQPQHF	TGTGCCACCCTCGACGGAGACCTGAATCAGCCCCAGCATTTT
-	TRBV12-3/TRBV12-4	TRBJ1-2	few	CASSTQGGVYGYTF	TGTGCCAGCAGTACACAGGGAGGGGTATATGGCTACACCTTC
-	TRBV12-3/TRBV12-4	TRBJ2-1	-	CASSASESDYNGQFF	TGTGCCAGCAGTGCCTCGGAGTCCGACTACAATGGGCAGTTCTTC
-	TRBV20-1	TRBJ2-1	-	CSIPTPSYNEQFF	TGCAGCATACCCACCCCGTCCTACAATGAGCAGTTCTTC
-	TRBV10-3	TRBJ2-1	once	CAISESAITGEQFF	TGTGCCATCAGTGAGTCGGCTATCACGGGGGAGCAGTTCTTC
-	TRBV7-9	TRBJ2-2	few	CASSPGPGTGELFF	TGTGCCAGCAGTCCGGGGCCGGGGACCGGGGAGCTGTTTTTT
TRBD2	TRBV12-3/TRBV12-4	TRBJ2-1	-	CASGELAGLVHEQFF	TGTGCCAGCGGCGAGCTAGCGGGATTGGTCCATGAGCAGTTCTTC
TRBD2	TRBV7-8	TRBJ2-7	once	CASSLVAGGVEQYF	TGTGCCAGCAGCTTAGTAGCGGGAGGGGTAGAGCAGTACTTC
-	TRBV20-1	TRBJ2-3	-	CSAQTSTDTQYF	TGCAGTGCTCAGACTAGCACAGATACGCAGTATTTT
TRBD1	TRBV4-1	TRBJ1-2	-	CASSPETGSLRGYTF	TGCGCCAGCAGCCCCGAGACAGGGAGTTTGCGCGGCTACACCTTC
TRBD2	TRBV10-3	TRBJ2-1	-	CAISEPLVAGGSYNEQFF	TGTGCCATCAGTGAGCCCCTCGTCGCGGGAGGCTCCTACAATGAGCAGTTCTTC
TRBD2	TRBV20-1	TRBJ2-3	-	CSAYLTSGRTDTQYF	TGCAGTGCATACTTGACTAGCGGGAGGACAGATACGCAGTATTTT
-	TRBV20-1	TRBJ2-5	-	CSGEGPGTSGSAQYF	TGCAGTGGGGAAGGGCCAGGCACGTCGGGTAGTGCCCAGTACTTC
TRBD1	TRBV18	TRBJ2-7	-	CASSPNRGYEQYF	TGTGCCAGCTCACCGAACAGGGGCTACGAGCAGTACTTC
-	TRBV6-1	TRBJ1-2	few	CASSDRGGAYGYTF	TGTGCCAGCAGTGATCGTGGGGGGGCGTATGGCTACACCTTC
-	TRBV25-1	TRBJ1-4	once	CASAGGEKLFF	TGTGCCAGCGCTGGGGGAGAAAAACTGTTTTTT
-	TRBV29-1	TRBJ1-2	few	CSVDTRVDYGYTF	TGCAGCGTTGATACGCGGGTGGACTATGGCTACACCTTC
TRBD1	TRBV3-1	TRBJ2-7	-	CASSRPDRGQSEQYF	TGTGCCAGCAGCCGTCCGGACAGGGGGCAAAGCGAGCAGTACTTC
TRBD2	TRBV5-1	TRBJ2-1	few	CASSPTSGIGSEQFF	TGCGCCAGCAGCCCAACTAGCGGGATTGGGAGTGAGCAGTTCTTC
-	TRBV5-1	TRBJ2-7	-	CASSLDQGGVEQYF	TGCGCCAGCAGCTTGGATCAGGGGGGGGTCGAGCAGTACTTC
-	TRBV5-1	TRBJ2-1	-	CASANGAGHNEQFF	TGCGCCAGCGCAAACGGGGCAGGCCACAATGAGCAGTTCTTC
-	TRBV5-1	TRBJ2-3	many	CASSLDRPSTDTQYF	TGTGCCAGCAGTTTAGACCGGCCTAGCACAGATACGCAGTATTTT
-	TRBV4-3	TRBJ2-5	many	CASSQEGRQETQYF	TGCGCCAGCAGCCAAGAGGGGCGGCAAGAGACCCAGTACTTC
-	TRBV20-1	TRBJ1-1	few	CSAFGDGGRTEAFF	TGCAGTGCTTTCGGTGACGGGGGGCGGACTGAAGCTTTCTTT
-	TRBV28	TRBJ1-2	-	CASSPLEGYTF	TGTGCCAGCAGTCCCCTGGAAGGCTACACCTTC
TRBD1	TRBV7-2	TRBJ2-7	-	CASSLSRQGASEQYF	TGTGCCAGCAGCTTAAGTAGGCAGGGGGCCAGCGAGCAGTACTTC
TRBD1	TRBV6-5	TRBJ1-1	few	CASSEHRGLGTEAFF	TGTGCCAGCAGCGAACACAGGGGGTTAGGGACTGAAGCTTTCTTT
-	TRBV15	TRBJ2-5	-	CATSRGQTQETQYF	TGTGCCACCAGCAGAGGGCAGACCCAAGAGACCCAGTACTTC
-	TRBV7-9	TRBJ1-1	-	CASSSSPGSGTEAFF	TGTGCCAGCAGCTCGTCGCCAGGGTCAGGCACTGAAGCTTTCTTT
TRBD2	TRBV27	TRBJ2-7	-	CASSPGGEGYEQYF	TGTGCCAGCAGTCCAGGTGGGGAGGGCTACGAGCAGTACTTC
TRBD1	TRBV12-3/TRBV12-4	TRBJ2-6	few	CASISLSGTGGAGANVLTF	TGTGCCAGCATCTCCCTATCGGGGACAGGGGGCGCTGGGGCCAACGTCCTGACTTTC
-	TRBV29-1	TRBJ1-2	-	CSAFGGDNYGYTF	TGCAGCGCCTTTGGGGGCGATAACTATGGCTACACCTTC
TRBD2	TRBV2	TRBJ2-1	-	CASSENWSGRNNEQFF	TGTGCCAGCAGTGAAAACTGGAGCGGGAGGAACAATGAGCAGTTCTTC
-	TRBV28	TRBJ2-7	few	CASSHDAGGRSYEQYF	TGTGCCAGCAGCCATGATGCGGGCGGACGCTCCTACGAGCAGTACTTC
-	TRBV20-1	TRBJ2-7	-	CSARDLRATSSYEQYF	TGCAGTGCTAGAGATCTGAGAGCGACAAGCTCCTACGAGCAGTACTTC
-	TRBV7-9	TRBJ2-1	-	CASSSYVDVRQFF	TGTGCCAGCAGCTCCTACGTCGACGTGCGGCAGTTCTTC
TRBD2	TRBV29-1	TRBJ2-3	-	CSLAGATDTQYF	TGCAGCCTAGCGGGGGCCACAGATACGCAGTATTTT
-	TRBV4-2	TRBJ2-7	-	CASSPDRSVTYEQYF	TGTGCCAGCAGCCCCGACCGGTCAGTAACCTACGAGCAGTACTTC
-	TRBV6-1	TRBJ1-5	few	CASRRDSNQPQHF	TGTGCCAGCAGAAGGGACAGCAATCAGCCCCAGCATTTT
-	TRBV5-6	TRBJ1-2	-	CASSHSLRSGYTF	TGTGCCAGCAGCCATTCGTTGCGGTCTGGCTACACCTTC
-	TRBV11-3	TRBJ2-5	-	CASSLDRARQETQYF	TGTGCCAGCAGCTTAGATCGAGCTAGACAAGAGACCCAGTACTTC
-	TRBV6-5	TRBJ1-1	-	CASSFSPPETAFF	TGTGCCAGCAGTTTTTCCCCCCCCGAAACGGCTTTCTTT
-	TRBV11-2	TRBJ2-6	-	CASSYNPGQSSGANVLTF	TGTGCCAGCAGCTATAACCCCGGACAGAGCTCTGGGGCCAACGTCCTGACTTTC
-	TRBV20-1	TRBJ2-5	few	CSARRGEETQYF	TGCAGTGCTAGACGCGGCGAAGAGACCCAGTACTTC
TRBD2	TRBV12-3/TRBV12-4	TRBJ2-7	-	CASSPPGLAFEQYF	TGTGCCAGCAGTCCCCCGGGACTAGCTTTCGAGCAGTACTTC
-	TRBV6-4	TRBJ1-2	few	CASRDFPNYGYTF	TGTGCCAGCAGGGACTTCCCAAACTATGGCTACACCTTC
-	TRBV12-5	TRBJ2-5	-	CASGLGDSWGLRETQYF	TGTGCTAGTGGTTTGGGGGATAGTTGGGGGCTGAGGGAGACCCAGTACTTC
-	TRBV7-9	TRBJ2-3	-	CASSQVTVNTDTQYF	TGTGCCAGCAGCCAAGTGACAGTAAACACAGATACGCAGTATTTT
-	TRBV28	TRBJ2-7	few	CASSYMGLSYEQYF	TGTGCCAGCAGTTATATGGGCCTCTCCTACGAGCAGTACTTC
TRBD1	TRBV6-1	TRBJ2-5	few	CASSEDGDRGWETQYF	TGTGCCAGCAGTGAAGACGGGGACAGGGGTTGGGAGACCCAGTACTTC
-	TRBV20-1	TRBJ1-1	-	CSAPIRAVTEAFF	TGCAGTGCCCCGATCCGGGCGGTGACTGAAGCTTTCTTT
TRBD2	TRBV24-1	TRBJ2-1	-	CATSDDSGSGDEQFF	TGTGCCACCAGTGATGATAGCGGGAGTGGCGATGAGCAGTTCTTC